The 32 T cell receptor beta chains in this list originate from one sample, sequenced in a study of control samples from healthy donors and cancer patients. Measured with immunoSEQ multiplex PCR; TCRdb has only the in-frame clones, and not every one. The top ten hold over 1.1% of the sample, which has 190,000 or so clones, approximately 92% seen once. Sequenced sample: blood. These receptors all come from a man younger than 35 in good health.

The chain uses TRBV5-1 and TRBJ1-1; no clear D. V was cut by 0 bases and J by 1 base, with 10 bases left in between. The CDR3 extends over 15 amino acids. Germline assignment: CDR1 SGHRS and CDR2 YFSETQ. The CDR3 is CASSLEGWENTEAFF. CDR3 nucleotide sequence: TGCGCCAGCAGCTTGGAAGGCTGGGAGAACACTGAAGCTTTCTTT.

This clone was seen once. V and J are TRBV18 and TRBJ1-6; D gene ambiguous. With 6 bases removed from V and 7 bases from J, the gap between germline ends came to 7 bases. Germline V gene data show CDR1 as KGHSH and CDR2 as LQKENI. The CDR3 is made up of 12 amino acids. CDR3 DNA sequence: TGTGCCAGCTCGTTGACCAATTCACCCCTCCACTTT. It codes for CASSLTNSPLHF. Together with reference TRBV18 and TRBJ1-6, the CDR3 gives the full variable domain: NAGVMQNPRHLVRRRGQEARLRCSPMKGHSHVYWYRQLPEEGLKFMVYLQKENIIDESGMPKERFSAEFPKEGPSILRIQQVVRGDSAAYFCASSLTNSPLHFGNGTRLTVT.

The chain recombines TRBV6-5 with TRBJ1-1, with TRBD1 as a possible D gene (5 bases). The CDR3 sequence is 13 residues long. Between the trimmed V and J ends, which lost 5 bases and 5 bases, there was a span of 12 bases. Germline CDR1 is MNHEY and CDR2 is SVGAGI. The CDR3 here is CASSPQGDTEAFF. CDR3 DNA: TGTGCCAGCAGTCCTCAGGGAGATACTGAAGCTTTCTTT.

The CDR3 sequence is CASKTPTANTEAFF. The CDR3 coding sequence is TGTGCCAGTAAGACCCCGACAGCGAACACTGAAGCTTTCTTT. V and J are TRBV19 and TRBJ1-1, with a possible D match to TRBD1 (5 bases). Germline CDR1 and CDR2: LNHDA and SQIVND (reference sequence). The germline V and J ends were trimmed by 7 bases and 1 base, with 13 bases remaining between them. The CDR3 sequence is 14 residues long.

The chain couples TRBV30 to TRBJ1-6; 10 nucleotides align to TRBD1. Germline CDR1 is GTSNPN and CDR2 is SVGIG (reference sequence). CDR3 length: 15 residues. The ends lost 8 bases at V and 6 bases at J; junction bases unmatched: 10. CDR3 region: CAMTRGQGINSPLHF. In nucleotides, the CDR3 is TGTGCCATGACGAGGGGACAGGGGATTAATTCACCCCTCCACTTT.

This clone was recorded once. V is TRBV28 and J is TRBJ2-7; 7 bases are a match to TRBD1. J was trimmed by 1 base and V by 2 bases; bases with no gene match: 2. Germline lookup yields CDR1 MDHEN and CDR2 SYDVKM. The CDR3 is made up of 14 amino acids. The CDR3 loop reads CASSLRGRSYEQYF. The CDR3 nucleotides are TGTGCCAGCAGTTTAAGGGGGCGGTCCTACGAGCAGTACTTC.

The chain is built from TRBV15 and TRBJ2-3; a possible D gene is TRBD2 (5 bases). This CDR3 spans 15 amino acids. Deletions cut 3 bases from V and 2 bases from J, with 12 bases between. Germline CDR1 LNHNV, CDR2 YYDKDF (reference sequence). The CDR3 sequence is CATSRGSGATDTQYF. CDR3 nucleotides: TGTGCCACCAGCAGGGGGAGTGGTGCCACAGATACGCAGTATTTT.

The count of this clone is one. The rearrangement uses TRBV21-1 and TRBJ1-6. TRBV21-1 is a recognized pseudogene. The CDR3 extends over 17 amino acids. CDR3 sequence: CASSKPPHGEPNSPLHF. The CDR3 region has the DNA TGTGCCAGCAGCAAACCCCCGCACGGAGAACCTAATTCACCCCTCCACTTT.

CDR3 sequence reads: CASSQGRHQPQHF. The CDR3, as DNA: TGTGCCAGCAGTCAGGGACGGCATCAGCCCCAGCATTTT. This chain joins TRBV12-3 or TRBV12-4 and TRBJ1-5; tentative D call: TRBD1 (5 bases). Trimming took off 5 bases at V and 5 bases at J, with 10 bases between the two ends. The CDR3 is 13 amino acids.

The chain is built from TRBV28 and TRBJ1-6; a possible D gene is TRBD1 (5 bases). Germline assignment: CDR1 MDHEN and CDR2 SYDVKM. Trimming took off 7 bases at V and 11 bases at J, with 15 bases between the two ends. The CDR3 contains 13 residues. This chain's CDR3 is CASNLKGTAPLHF. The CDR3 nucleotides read TGTGCCAGCAACCTTAAGGGGACGGCACCCCTCCACTTT.

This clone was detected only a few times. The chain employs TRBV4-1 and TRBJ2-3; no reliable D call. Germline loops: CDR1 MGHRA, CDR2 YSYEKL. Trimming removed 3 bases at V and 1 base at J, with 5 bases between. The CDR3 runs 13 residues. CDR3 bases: TGCGCCAGCAGCCAGTGGGGCACAGATACGCAGTATTTT. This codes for CASSQWGTDTQYF.

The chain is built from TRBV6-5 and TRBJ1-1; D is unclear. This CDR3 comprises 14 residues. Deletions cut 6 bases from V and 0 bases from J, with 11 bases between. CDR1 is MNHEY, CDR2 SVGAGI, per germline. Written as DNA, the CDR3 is TGTGCCAGCAGCCTCTACCAATTGAACACTGAAGCTTTCTTT. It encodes CASSLYQLNTEAFF.

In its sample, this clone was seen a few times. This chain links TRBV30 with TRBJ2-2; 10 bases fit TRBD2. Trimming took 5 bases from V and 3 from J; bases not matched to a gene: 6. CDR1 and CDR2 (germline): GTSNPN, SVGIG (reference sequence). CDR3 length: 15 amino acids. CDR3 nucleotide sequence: TGTGCCTGGTCGCCTAGCGGGGGATACACCGGGGAGCTGTTTTTT. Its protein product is CAWSPSGGYTGELFF.

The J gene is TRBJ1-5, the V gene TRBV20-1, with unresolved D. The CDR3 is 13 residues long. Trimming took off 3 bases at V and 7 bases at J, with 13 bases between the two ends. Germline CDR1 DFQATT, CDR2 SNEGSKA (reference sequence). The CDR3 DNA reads TGCAGTGCTAGTTGGGTTGGAGGACAGCCCCAGCATTTT. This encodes CSASWVGGQPQHF.

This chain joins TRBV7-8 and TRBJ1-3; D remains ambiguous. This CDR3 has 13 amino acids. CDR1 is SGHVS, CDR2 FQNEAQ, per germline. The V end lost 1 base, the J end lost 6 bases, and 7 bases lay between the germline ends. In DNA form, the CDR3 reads TGTGCCAGCAGCTTAGATTGGGAAAACACCATATATTTT. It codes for CASSLDWENTIYF.

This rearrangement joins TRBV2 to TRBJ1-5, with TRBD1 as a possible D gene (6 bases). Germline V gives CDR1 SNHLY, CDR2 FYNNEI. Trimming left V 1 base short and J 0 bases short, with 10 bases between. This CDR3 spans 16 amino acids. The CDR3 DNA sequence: TGTGCCAGCAGTGAAGAGGGGGGTGGTAGCAATCAGCCCCAGCATTTT. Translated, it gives CASSEEGGGSNQPQHF.

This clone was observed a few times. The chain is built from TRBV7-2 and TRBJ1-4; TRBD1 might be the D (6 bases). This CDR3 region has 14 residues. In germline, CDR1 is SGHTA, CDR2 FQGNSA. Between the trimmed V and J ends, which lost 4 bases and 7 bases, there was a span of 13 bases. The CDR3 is CASSSGAGLEKLFF. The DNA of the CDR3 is TGTGCCAGCAGCTCGGGGGCAGGGCTTGAAAAACTGTTTTTT.

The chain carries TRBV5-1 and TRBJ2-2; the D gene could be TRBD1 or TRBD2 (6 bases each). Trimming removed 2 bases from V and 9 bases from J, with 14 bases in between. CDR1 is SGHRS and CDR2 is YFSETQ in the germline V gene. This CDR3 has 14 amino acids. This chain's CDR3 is CASSLVPGARELFF. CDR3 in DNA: TGCGCCAGCAGCTTAGTCCCGGGGGCAAGGGAGCTGTTTTTT.

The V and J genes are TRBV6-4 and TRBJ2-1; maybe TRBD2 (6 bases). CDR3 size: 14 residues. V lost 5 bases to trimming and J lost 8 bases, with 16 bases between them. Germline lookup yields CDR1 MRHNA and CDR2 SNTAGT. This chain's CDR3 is CASSSADGGDEQFF. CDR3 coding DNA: TGTGCCAGCAGTTCAGCCGACGGAGGGGATGAGCAGTTCTTC.

CDR3 residues: CASSRSGLAQDTQYF. CDR3 nucleotide sequence: TGTGCCAGCAGCCGCTCGGGGCTAGCACAAGATACGCAGTATTTT. V and J are TRBV3-1 (or the pseudogene TRBV3-2) and TRBJ2-3, with D perhaps being TRBD1 or TRBD2 (5 bases each). V gave up 4 bases and J gave up 5 bases, with 16 bases separating them. The V gene's germline CDR1 is LGHDT and CDR2 YNNKEL (reference sequence). This CDR3 spans 15 amino acids.

CDR3 amino acids: CASTTPGGGGGYTF. The CDR3 bases are TGTGCCAGCACCACTCCAGGGGGGGGCGGTGGCTACACCTTC. The rearrangement uses TRBV5-4 and TRBJ1-2; 7 nucleotides agree with TRBD1. Germline V CDR1 and CDR2: SGHNT, YYREEE (reference sequence). CDR3 length equals 14 residues. V was pared by 6 bases and J by 7 bases, with 12 bases of the junction left unmatched.

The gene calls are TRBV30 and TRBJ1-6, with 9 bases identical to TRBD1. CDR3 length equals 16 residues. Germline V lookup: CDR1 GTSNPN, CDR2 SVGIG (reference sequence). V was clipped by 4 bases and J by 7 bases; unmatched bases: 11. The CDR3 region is CAWKGPPGTGNSPLHF. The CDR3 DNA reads TGTGCCTGGAAGGGGCCTCCCGGGACAGGGAATTCACCCCTCCACTTT.

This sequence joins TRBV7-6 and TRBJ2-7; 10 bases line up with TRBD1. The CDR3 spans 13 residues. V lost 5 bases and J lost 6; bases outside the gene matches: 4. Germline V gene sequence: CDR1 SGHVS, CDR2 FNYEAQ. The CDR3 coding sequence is TGTGCCAGCAGCCGGGACAGGGGAGGCGAGCAGTACTTC. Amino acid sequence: CASSRDRGGEQYF.

Written as DNA, the CDR3 is TGTGCCACCGGACAGGGCAATCAGCCCCAGCATTTT. Amino acids: CATGQGNQPQHF. V and J are TRBV10-3 and TRBJ1-5, with 7 bases matching TRBD1. Germline assignment: CDR1 ENHRY and CDR2 SYGVKD. V shed 10 bases, J shed 2 bases, and the junction held 2 bases outside the gene matches. CDR3 size: 12 residues.

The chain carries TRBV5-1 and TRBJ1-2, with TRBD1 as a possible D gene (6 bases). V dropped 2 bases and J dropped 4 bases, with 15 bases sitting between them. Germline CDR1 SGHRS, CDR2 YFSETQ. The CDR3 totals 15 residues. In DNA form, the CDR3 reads TGCGCCAGCAGCTTCTCACAGGGATCAAGCTATGGCTACACCTTC. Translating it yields CASSFSQGSSYGYTF.

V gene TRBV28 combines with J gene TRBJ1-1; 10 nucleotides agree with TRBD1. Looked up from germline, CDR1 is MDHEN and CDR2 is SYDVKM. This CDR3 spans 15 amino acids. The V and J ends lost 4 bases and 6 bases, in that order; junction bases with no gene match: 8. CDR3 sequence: CASSSRDRGGSEAFF. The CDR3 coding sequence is TGTGCCAGCAGTTCCCGGGACAGGGGAGGCTCTGAAGCTTTCTTT.

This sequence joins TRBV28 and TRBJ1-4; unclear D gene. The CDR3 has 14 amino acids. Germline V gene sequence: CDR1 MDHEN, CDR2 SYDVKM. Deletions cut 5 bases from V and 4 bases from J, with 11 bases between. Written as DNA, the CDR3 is TGTGCCAGCAGTCCGGGAGGGCATAATGAAAAACTGTTTTTT. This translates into CASSPGGHNEKLFF.

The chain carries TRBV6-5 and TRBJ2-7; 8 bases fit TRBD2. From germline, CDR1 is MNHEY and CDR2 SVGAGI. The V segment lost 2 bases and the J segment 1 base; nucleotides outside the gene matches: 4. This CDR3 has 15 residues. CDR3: CASSYPSGGSYEQYF. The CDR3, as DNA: TGTGCCAGCAGTTACCCAAGCGGGGGATCCTACGAGCAGTACTTC.

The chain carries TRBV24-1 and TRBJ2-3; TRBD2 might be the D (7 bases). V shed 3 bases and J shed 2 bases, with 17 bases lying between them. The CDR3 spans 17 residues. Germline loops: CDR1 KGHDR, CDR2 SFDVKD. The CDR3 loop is CATSDLPRGGFTDTQYF. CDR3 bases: TGTGCCACCAGTGATCTCCCTAGGGGGGGGTTCACAGATACGCAGTATTTT.

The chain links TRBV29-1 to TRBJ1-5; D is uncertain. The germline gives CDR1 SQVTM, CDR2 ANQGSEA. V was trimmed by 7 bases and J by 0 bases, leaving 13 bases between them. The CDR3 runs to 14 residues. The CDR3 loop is CSAPDGISNQPQHF. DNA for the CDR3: TGCAGCGCACCGGACGGGATTAGCAATCAGCCCCAGCATTTT.

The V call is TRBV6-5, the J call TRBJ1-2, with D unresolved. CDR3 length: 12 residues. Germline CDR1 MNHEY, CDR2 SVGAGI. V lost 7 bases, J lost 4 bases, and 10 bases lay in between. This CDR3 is CASTSTPYGYTF. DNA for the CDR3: TGTGCCAGCACCTCAACTCCCTATGGCTACACCTTC.

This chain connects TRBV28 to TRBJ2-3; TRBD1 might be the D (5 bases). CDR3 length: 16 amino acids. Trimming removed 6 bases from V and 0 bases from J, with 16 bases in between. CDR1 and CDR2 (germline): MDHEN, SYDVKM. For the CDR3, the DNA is TGTGCCAGCAGCCGGCTAGGGGATCTTAGCACAGATACGCAGTATTTT. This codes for CASSRLGDLSTDTQYF.